This section outlines one T cell receptor (beta chain) sequence together with its context. Its target is not known. The data belong to a study of T cell responses to AZD1222 COVID-19 vaccine. Whole-study findings and limits: White British donors predominated, females outnumbered males, and clonal diversity was possibly underestimated. Just a handful of people given AZD1222 tested seropositive at baseline. Receipt of two AZD1222 doses was followed by a rise in Spike-specific TCR breadth and depth. Within unmutated variant regions lay the reported targets of nearly half of spike-specific TCRs.

Libraries were prepared by immunoSEQ multiplex PCR; TCRdb keeps only in-frame clonotypes and omits some of them. The sample yields 120,000 or so clones, around nine tenths seen once. Trimming left V 6 bases short and J 6 bases short, with 10 bases between. The CDR3 extends over 13 amino acids. Germline lookup yields CDR1 KGHDR and CDR2 SFDVKD. The origin of this receptor is an adult in good health. The sample consisted of peripheral blood, taken on day 0 of AZD1222 vaccination. The chain carries TRBV24-1 and TRBJ2-2, with D possibly being TRBD1 (6 bases). The CDR3 DNA reads as TGTGCCACCAGTTCAGGGGATCCCGGGGAGCTGTTTTTT. Translation gives CATSSGDPGELFF.